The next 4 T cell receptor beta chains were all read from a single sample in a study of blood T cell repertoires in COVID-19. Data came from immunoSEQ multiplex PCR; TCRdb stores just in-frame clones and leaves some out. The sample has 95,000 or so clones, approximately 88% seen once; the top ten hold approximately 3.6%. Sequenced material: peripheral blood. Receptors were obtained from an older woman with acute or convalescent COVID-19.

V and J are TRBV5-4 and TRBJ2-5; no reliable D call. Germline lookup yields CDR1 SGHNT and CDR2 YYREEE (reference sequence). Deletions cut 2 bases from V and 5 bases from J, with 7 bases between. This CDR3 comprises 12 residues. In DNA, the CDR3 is TGTGCCAGCAGCTTACGTGAGGAGACCCAGTACTTC. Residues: CASSLREETQYF.

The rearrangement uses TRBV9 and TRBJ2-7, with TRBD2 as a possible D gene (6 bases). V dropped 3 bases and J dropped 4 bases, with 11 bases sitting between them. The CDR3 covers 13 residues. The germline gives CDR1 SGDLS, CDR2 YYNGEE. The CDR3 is CASSAGLLYEQYF. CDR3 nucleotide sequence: TGTGCCAGCAGCGCGGGACTTCTGTACGAGCAGTACTTC.

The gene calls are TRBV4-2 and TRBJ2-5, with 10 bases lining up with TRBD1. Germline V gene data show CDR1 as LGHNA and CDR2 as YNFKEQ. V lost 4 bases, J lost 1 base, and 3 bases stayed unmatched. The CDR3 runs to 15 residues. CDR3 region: CASSPGTGVQETQYF. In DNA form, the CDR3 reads TGTGCCAGCAGCCCTGGGACAGGGGTCCAAGAGACCCAGTACTTC.

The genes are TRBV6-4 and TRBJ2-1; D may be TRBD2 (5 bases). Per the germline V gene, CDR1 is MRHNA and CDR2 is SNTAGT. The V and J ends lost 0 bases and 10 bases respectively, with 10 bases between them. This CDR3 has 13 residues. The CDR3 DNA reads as TGTGCCAGCAGTGACTCGGGGTCGGGGGAGCAGTTCTTC. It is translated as CASSDSGSGEQFF.